One and the same sample provided the 18 T cell receptor beta chains below, sequenced in a study of shared clonotypes between healthy human individuals. Repertoires were generated with immunoSEQ multiplex PCR, while TCRdb's copy carries only in-frame clones and drops some. The data contain about 1.5 million clones, approximately 98% of them seen just once; the ten biggest clones take up around 0.47%. Sample: naive CD4+ T cells sorted from blood. Sample subset: CD45RA+ positively selected. These receptors originate from a man aged 25 to 45 in good health.

This chain uses TRBV12-5 with TRBJ2-1; 8 bases agree with TRBD2. V shed 4 bases, J shed 0 bases, and the junction held 11 bases outside the gene matches. The CDR3 loop spans 18 amino acids. From germline, CDR1 is LGHNT and CDR2 FRNRAP. The CDR3 bases are TGTGCTAGTGGTTCCTACTTTCGGGGGGGGAGCTCCTACAATGAGCAGTTCTTC. Translating it yields CASGSYFRGGSSYNEQFF.

This rearrangement joins TRBV14 to TRBJ2-3, with 10 bases matching TRBD2. The CDR3 is 17 amino acids. The V segment lost 4 bases and the J segment 7 bases; nucleotides outside the gene matches: 14. The germline V gene encodes CDR1 SGHDN and CDR2 FVKESK. The DNA of the CDR3 is TGTGCCAGCAGCCCCTACCCCGGGACTAGCGACGCGCATACGCAGTATTTT. Translated: CASSPYPGTSDAHTQYF.

The chain is built from TRBV5-4 and TRBJ2-1; D call uncertain. Germline assignment: CDR1 SGHNT and CDR2 YYREEE (reference sequence). CDR3 length: 12 residues. Trimming removed 0 bases from V and 9 bases from J, with 7 bases in between. Here the CDR3 reads CASSLASIEQFF. CDR3 coding DNA: TGTGCCAGCAGCTTGGCCAGCATTGAGCAGTTCTTC.

The rearrangement uses TRBV11-2 and TRBJ1-5; TRBD1 might be the D (5 bases). The germline V gene has CDR1 SGHAT and CDR2 FQNNGV. CDR3 length: 15 residues. V lost 0 bases, J lost 5 bases, and 11 bases lay in between. The CDR3: CASSLDRARHQPQHF. The CDR3 DNA reads as TGTGCCAGCAGCTTAGACAGGGCTCGCCATCAGCCCCAGCATTTT.

This clone was seen just once. This rearrangement joins TRBV7-9 to TRBJ2-7; D gene ambiguous. V shed 1 base and J shed 2 bases, with 6 bases lying between them. The CDR3 length is 13 residues. Germline V gene lookup returns CDR1 SEHNR and CDR2 FQNEAQ (reference sequence). CDR3 amino acids: CASSLVSTYEQYF. As DNA, the CDR3 is TGTGCCAGCAGCTTAGTCTCCACCTACGAGCAGTACTTC.

V usage is TRBV20-1 and J usage is TRBJ2-7; TRBD1 might be the D (5 bases). The CDR3 covers 11 residues. Germline V CDR1 and CDR2: DFQATT, SNEGSKA (reference sequence). V was trimmed by 1 base and J by 6 bases, leaving 7 bases between them. CDR3 nucleotide sequence: TGCAGTGCTAGAGGGGGCAGCGAGCAGTACTTC. It translates to CSARGGSEQYF.

To note about this clone: The same CDR3 arises from other DNA sequences in this sample as well. The rearrangement uses TRBV5-5 and TRBJ2-7, with TRBD2 as a possible D gene (5 bases). Between the trimmed V and J ends, which lost 4 bases and 2 bases, there was a span of 7 bases. The CDR3 length is 12 residues. Germline CDR1 SGHKS, CDR2 YYEKEE (reference sequence). Written as DNA, the CDR3 is TGTGCCAGCAGCCTGGGAGCCTACGAGCAGTACTTC. Its translation is CASSLGAYEQYF.

The chain links TRBV27 to TRBJ2-2, with TRBD2 matching over 7 bases. There are 17 residues in the CDR3. Trimming at V came to 4 bases and at J to 2 bases, leaving 10 bases not matched to a gene. The germline V gene encodes CDR1 MNHEY and CDR2 SMNVEV (reference sequence). Written as DNA, the CDR3 is TGTGCCAGCAGTTCGGTGGGTCTAGCGGTAAACACCGGGGAGCTGTTTTTT. It encodes CASSSVGLAVNTGELFF.

The J gene is TRBJ2-7, the V gene TRBV7-3, with D perhaps matching TRBD2 (6 bases). V was cut by 2 bases and J by 2 bases, with 13 bases left in between. This CDR3 is built from 15 residues. Germline V lookup: CDR1 SGHTA, CDR2 FQGTGA. In nucleotides, the CDR3 is TGTGCCAGCAGCTTAGAGGGGACTCCACCCTACGAGCAGTACTTC. It codes for CASSLEGTPPYEQYF.

J is TRBJ1-1 and V is TRBV11-2; the D gene is possibly TRBD1 (5 bases). The CDR3 length is 16 residues. The germline CDR1 and CDR2 sequences are SGHAT and FQNNGV. With 1 base removed from V and 6 bases from J, the gap between germline ends came to 18 bases. Written as DNA, the CDR3 is TGTGCCAGCAGCTTAGGGTCCGGGAGGTGGGGCCCTGAAGCTTTCTTT. This encodes CASSLGSGRWGPEAFF.

V and J are TRBV9 and TRBJ2-5; D remains ambiguous. The CDR3 loop spans 13 amino acids. Between the trimmed V and J ends, which lost 0 bases and 5 bases, there was a span of 8 bases. Germline-derived CDR1 and CDR2 are SGDLS and YYNGEE. In DNA, the CDR3 is TGTGCCAGCAGCGTAGGTCATTTGGAGACCCAGTACTTC. Amino acid sequence: CASSVGHLETQYF.

The rearrangement joins TRBV6-4 to TRBJ2-5, with D possibly matching TRBD2 (5 bases). Trimming cost V 4 bases and J 6 bases, with 18 bases left between them. Germline-derived CDR1 and CDR2 are MRHNA and SNTAGT. The length of the CDR3 is 15 residues. For the CDR3, the DNA is TGTGCCAGCAGTGCCCCGGGCCCCGAGGGAAAGACCCAGTACTTC. Its protein product is CASSAPGPEGKTQYF.

V gene TRBV6-5 combines with J gene TRBJ2-1; TRBD1 is a possible D gene (6 bases). Trimming shortened V by 8 bases and J by 4 bases, and 18 bases separated the two germline ends. Germline values: CDR1 MNHEY, CDR2 SVGAGI. The CDR3 length is 15 residues. CDR3 protein: CASRYSRTDYNEQFF. In nucleotides, the CDR3 is TGTGCCAGCCGATATTCCCGGACAGATTACAATGAGCAGTTCTTC.

The chain combines TRBV18 with TRBJ2-5; weak D call: TRBD1 (6 bases). V shed 4 bases and J shed 7 bases, with 19 bases lying between them. The germline V gene encodes CDR1 KGHSH and CDR2 LQKENI. This CDR3 has 15 residues. The CDR3 is CASSLSGAASGTQYF. In DNA, the CDR3 is TGTGCCAGCTCACTTTCAGGGGCAGCGTCTGGGACCCAGTACTTC.

This chain connects TRBV6-5 to TRBJ1-2, with D unclear. The ends were cut back, 2 bases at V and 4 bases at J, with 14 bases in the middle. This CDR3 has 15 residues. The germline V gene has CDR1 MNHEY and CDR2 SVGAGI. Here the CDR3 DNA reads TGTGCCAGCAGTTACCATCCAGGACGAACCTATGGCTACACCTTC. Protein sequence: CASSYHPGRTYGYTF.

This rearrangement joins TRBV10-3 to TRBJ2-1; 11 bases fit TRBD2. V trimming: 4 bases; J trimming: 0 bases; junction bases outside the gene matches: 5. CDR1 is ENHRY and CDR2 is SYGVKD in the germline V gene. CDR3 length: 17 residues. The CDR3 spells CAISGGLAARSYNEQFF. CDR3 DNA: TGTGCCATCAGTGGGGGACTAGCGGCTCGCTCCTACAATGAGCAGTTCTTC.

The CDR3 bases are TGTGCCAGCGTGGGGCCGGGACTAGTCAGCAATACGCAGTATTTT. It yields the protein CASVGPGLVSNTQYF. V and J are TRBV28 and TRBJ2-3; the match to TRBD2 covers 8 bases. The V segment lost 8 bases and the J segment 7 bases; nucleotides outside the gene matches: 14. In germline, CDR1 is MDHEN, CDR2 SYDVKM. The CDR3 is 15 amino acids.

This rearrangement joins TRBV27 to TRBJ1-2, with TRBD1 matching 7 bases. Germline V gene lookup returns CDR1 MNHEY and CDR2 SMNVEV (reference sequence). This CDR3 region has 13 residues. V trimming: 3 bases; J trimming: 8 bases; junction bases outside the gene matches: 6. CDR3 sequence: CASSFFRDRGYTF. CDR3 DNA sequence: TGTGCCAGCAGTTTTTTTAGGGACAGAGGCTACACCTTC.